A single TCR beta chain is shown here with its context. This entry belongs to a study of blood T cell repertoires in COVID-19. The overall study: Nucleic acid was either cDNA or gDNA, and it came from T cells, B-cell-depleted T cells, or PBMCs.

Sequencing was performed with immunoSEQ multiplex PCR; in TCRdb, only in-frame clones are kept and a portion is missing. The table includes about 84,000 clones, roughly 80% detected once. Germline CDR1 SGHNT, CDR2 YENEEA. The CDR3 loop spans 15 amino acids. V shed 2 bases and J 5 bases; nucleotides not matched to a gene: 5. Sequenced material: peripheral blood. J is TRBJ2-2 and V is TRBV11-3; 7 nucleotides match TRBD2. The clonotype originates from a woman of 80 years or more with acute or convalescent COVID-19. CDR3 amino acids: CASSLWLGGTGELFF. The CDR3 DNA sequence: TGTGCCAGCAGCTTATGGTTGGGGGGGACCGGGGAGCTGTTTTTT.